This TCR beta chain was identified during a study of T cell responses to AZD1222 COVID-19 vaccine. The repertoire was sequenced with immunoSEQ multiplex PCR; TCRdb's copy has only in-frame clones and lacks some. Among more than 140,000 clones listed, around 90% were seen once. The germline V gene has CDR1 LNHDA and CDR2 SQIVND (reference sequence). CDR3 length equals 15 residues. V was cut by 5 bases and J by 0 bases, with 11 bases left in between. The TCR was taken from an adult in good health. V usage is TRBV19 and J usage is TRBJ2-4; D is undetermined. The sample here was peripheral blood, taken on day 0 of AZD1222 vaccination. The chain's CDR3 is CASSAWFLAKNIQYF. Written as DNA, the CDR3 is TGTGCCAGTAGTGCCTGGTTCCTAGCCAAAAACATTCAGTACTTC.